This T cell receptor (beta chain) was found in a study of control samples from healthy donors and cancer patients. Repertoires were generated with immunoSEQ multiplex PCR, while TCRdb's copy carries only in-frame clones and drops some. The profile shows roughly 130,000 clones, roughly 90% of them singletons. Trimming removed 1 base from V and 6 bases from J, with 8 bases in between. Germline CDR1 is GTSNPN and CDR2 is SVGIG (reference sequence). This CDR3 has 12 residues. This clonotype was obtained from a man aged 18 to 30 in good health. Sequenced material: blood. V gene TRBV30 combines with J gene TRBJ2-3; D is undetermined. The CDR3 protein is CAWSETWDTQYF. The CDR3 DNA sequence: TGTGCCTGGAGTGAAACTTGGGATACGCAGTATTTT. Filled out from reference TRBV30 and TRBJ2-3, the complete variable domain reads SQTIHQWPATLVQPVGSPLSLECTVEGTSNPNLYWYRQAAGRGLQLLFYSVGIGQISSEVPQNLSASRPQDRQFILSSKKLLLSDSGFYLCAWSETWDTQYFGPGTRLTVL.